This T cell receptor beta chain originates from a study of T cells in narcolepsy. At the level of the study: Patients with NT1 or NT2 and healthy control donors were enrolled. General study findings and limits: Blood of same and different patients, but not healthy controls, reportedly held recurring autoreactive clonotypes. Autoreactive HCRT-specific and TRIB2-specific clonotypes were marked in same-patient CSF-versus-blood CD4+ comparisons.

Germline loops: CDR1 MNHEY, CDR2 SVGAGI. There are 14 residues in the CDR3. Trimming stripped 2 bases from V and 1 base from J, with 6 bases between. A remark on this clone: Its target is not known.

Profiled with immunoSEQ multiplex PCR; TCRdb holds only in-frame clones, not every one. The sample carries some 32,000 clones, around four fifths recorded once. This TCR was recovered from a human donor with narcolepsy. The chain has TRBV6-5 and TRBJ1-5; no clear D gene. Sequenced input: CD45RA- memory CD4+ T cells from PBMCs. CDR3 DNA: TGTGCCAGCAGTTACAGGGAAAGCAATCAGCCCCAGCATTTT. Its protein is CASSYRESNQPQHF.